This TCR beta chain was captured in a study of cytomegalovirus exposure and HLA in healthy donors. V was clipped by 2 bases and J by 5 bases; unmatched bases: 6. The CDR3 runs 15 residues. Germline V lookup: CDR1 MNHNY, CDR2 SVGAGI (reference sequence). Vbeta (60) and Jbeta (13) primers were used in the PCR. Method: immunoSEQ multiplex PCR; TCRdb's copy keeps in-frame clones and lacks some. The sample has about 94,000 clones, about 80% seen once; the top ten hold 9% to 12%. Healthy bone marrow donors supplied every sample. What was sequenced was PBMCs. This receptor was identified in a human donor in good health. This chain joins TRBV6-6 and TRBJ2-5, with TRBD2 matching over 9 bases. The CDR3 spells CASSYTAGGLETQYF. The CDR3 DNA reads as TGTGCCAGCAGTTACACGGCGGGAGGGCTGGAGACCCAGTACTTC.